This entry concerns a single TCR beta chain. The junction shows a germline mismatch at one end, possibly a read error. The researchers produced TCR beta cDNA from about 510 ng total RNA with a constant-region primer. Three nested multiplex PCR rounds, a slightly modified ARM-PCR method, built the TCR beta libraries. Use of TRBV1-TRBV30 forward primers with a C-beta reverse primer characterized the first two PCR rounds, which lasted 10 cycles each. Via MiXCR, TCRdb re-called the multiplex PCR reads, giving one row per CDR3 protein. The sample has roughly 330,000 distinct CDR3 sequences, less than 75% seen once. The source of the blood RNA was unsorted whole blood, and germline DNA was extracted as well. This entry is derived from a study of tumor-infiltrating lymphocytes in primary liver carcinoma. In the study overall: Subjects presented with primary liver carcinoma managed by surgical resection.

The CDR3 has 15 residues. In germline, CDR1 is SGHAT, CDR2 FQNNGV. What was sequenced was peripheral blood. V and J are TRBV11-2 and TRBJ2-5, with TRBD1 as a possible D gene (6 bases). The receptor's source is a middle-aged man with primary liver carcinoma and hepatitis B virus infection. CDR3 region: CAGSLGGHLQETQYF. CDR3 bases: TGTGCCGGCAGCTTAGGGGGACACCTACAAGAGACTCAGTACTTC.